These T cell receptor beta chains were read from a single sample in a study of blood T cell repertoires in COVID-19. Generated by immunoSEQ multiplex PCR, the TCRdb table keeps only in-frame clones and is missing some. The sample records 220,000 or so clones, roughly 88% being singletons. Sequenced input: PBMCs or T cells enriched from blood (not recorded which). Receptor source: a woman between 45 and 65 years old with acute COVID-19. Both conserved end residues are trimmed from each CDR3.

J: TRBJ1-4
V: TRBV6-6
CDR3: ASSRVSGEKLF

J: TRBJ2-1
V: TRBV13
CDR3: ASSHRRTSAIYNEQF

J: TRBJ1-1
V: TRBV5-1
CDR3: ASSWRRGVNTEAF

J: TRBJ2-1
V: TRBV19
CDR3: ASSPTGDSYNEQF

J: TRBJ2-2
V: TRBV19
CDR3: ASTIGQVNTGELF

J: TRBJ1-3
V: TRBV7-2
CDR3: ASSLPRTGRNTIY

J: TRBJ1-5
V: TRBV30
CDR3: AWGGQGMDQPQH

J: TRBJ2-3
V: TRBV14
CDR3: ASSPGSLAGAVNTQY

J: TRBJ2-3
V: TRBV6-5
CDR3: ASTAAGRLYTQY

J: TRBJ2-3
V: TRBV5-3
CDR3: ARKGTRRDADTQY

J: TRBJ1-6
V: TRBV10-3
CDR3: AVRGVPYNSPLH

J: TRBJ2-7
V: TRBV30
CDR3: AWSVASGAYEQY

J: TRBJ2-2
V: TRBV2
CDR3: ASSDYAGLNTGELF

J: TRBJ1-1
V: TRBV5-1
CDR3: ASSFQGQDTEAF

J: TRBJ2-5
V: TRBV7-3
CDR3: ASSLTSGNRETQY

J: TRBJ2-3
V: TRBV7-9
CDR3: ASSLGGTSSDTQY

J: TRBJ2-3
V: TRBV7-9
CDR3: ASSFTTNLNTDTQY

J: TRBJ2-5
V: TRBV7-2
CDR3: ASSPTSVQETQY

J: TRBJ2-1
V: TRBV27
CDR3: ASSPSGGEAYNEQF

J: TRBJ2-7
V: TRBV19
CDR3: ASSQRGLAGGPPYEQY

J: TRBJ2-7
V: TRBV7-8
CDR3: ASSLARGGSRYEQY

J: TRBJ2-7
V: TRBV27
CDR3: ASSSPRVLEQY

J: TRBJ1-6
V: TRBV28
CDR3: ASSLGLWSSYNSPLH

J: TRBJ2-5
V: TRBV5-4
CDR3: ASSHSGRAEETQY

J: TRBJ2-1
V: TRBV19
CDR3: ASSAGLAGAPHYNEQF

J: TRBJ2-5
V: TRBV7-7
CDR3: ASSLGLGIQQTQY

J: TRBJ2-1
V: TRBV7-6
CDR3: ASSSSSGRTYNEQF

J: TRBJ2-5
V: TRBV6-5
CDR3: ASTRQETQY

J: TRBJ2-1
V: TRBV3-1/TRBV3-2
CDR3: ASSQVNMEQF

J: TRBJ2-1
V: TRBV28
CDR3: ASGQGDNEQF

J: TRBJ1-1
V: TRBV15
CDR3: ATSGQGTNTEAF

J: TRBJ1-2
V: TRBV18
CDR3: ASSPPTGRNYGYT

J: TRBJ1-4
V: TRBV7-9
CDR3: ASSSRTYLGEKLF

J: TRBJ2-1
V: TRBV9
CDR3: ASSVDSDNEQF

J: TRBJ2-2
V: TRBV3-1/TRBV3-2
CDR3: ASKTSGELF

J: TRBJ2-7
V: TRBV18
CDR3: ASSPWTGSAYEQY

J: TRBJ2-7
V: TRBV2
CDR3: ASKTDRPYEQY

J: TRBJ2-3
V: TRBV4-2
CDR3: ASSQRTTGGSDTQY

J: TRBJ2-1
V: TRBV10-3
CDR3: AISNRDISRSNEQF

J: TRBJ2-2
V: TRBV5-5
CDR3: ASSTNRGPRTGELF

J: TRBJ2-7
V: TRBV5-1
CDR3: ASSLLAGAHYEQY

J: TRBJ2-4
V: TRBV28
CDR3: ASSLWGRTSGNIQY

J: TRBJ2-3
V: TRBV7-2
CDR3: ASSISDGTSGATQY

J: TRBJ2-7
V: TRBV7-9
CDR3: ASSSDRPSYEQY

J: TRBJ1-2
V: TRBV27
CDR3: ASSLRQNDYGYT

J: TRBJ2-5
V: TRBV29-1
CDR3: SVEANRGRGTQY

J: TRBJ2-1
V: TRBV28
CDR3: ASSLPTSGRLNEQF

J: TRBJ1-3
V: TRBV28
CDR3: ASSLSQGGSSGNTIY

J: TRBJ1-5
V: TRBV5-1
CDR3: ASSSTGHRDQPQH

J: TRBJ2-5
V: TRBV6-2/TRBV6-3
CDR3: ASSWGQGLAGGYSRETQY

J: TRBJ2-7
V: TRBV30
CDR3: AWSVRGTSGSYEQY